This TCR beta chain is drawn from a study of shared clonotypes between healthy human individuals. V shed 2 bases and J 7 bases; nucleotides not matched to a gene: 11. Germline CDR1 reads SGHTA; CDR2 reads FQGNSA. The CDR3 loop spans 17 amino acids. Overall study findings and caveats: The study drew on few donors, limiting represented genetic and exposure-history diversity.

About this clone: Antigen specificity is unknown.

When replicate PCRs were run on sorted subsets, they used about 220 ng DNA, some 30,000 T cell genomes. Assay used: immunoSEQ multiplex PCR; TCRdb lists only in-frame clones, some missing. Of roughly 2 million clones in the sample, roughly 95% are singletons; the top ten hold more than 0.1%. Donors comprised only Caucasian adults living in Nashville, Tennessee. Sequencing input: naive CD4+ T cells sorted from blood. Subset described: CD45RA+ positively selected. The chain couples TRBV7-2 to TRBJ2-1, with 10 bases matching TRBD2. The source is a man between 18 and 29 years old in good health. CDR3 region: CASSLMMSGRASNEQFF. DNA of the CDR3: TGTGCCAGCAGCTTAATGATGAGCGGGAGGGCCTCAAATGAGCAGTTCTTC. The variable domain in full, with the rest retrieved from reference TRBV7-2 and TRBJ2-1, is GAGVSQSPSNKVTEKGKDVELRCDPISGHTALYWYRQSLGQGLEFLIYFQGNSAPDKSGLPSDRFSAERTGGSVSTLTIQRTQQEDSAVYLCASSLMMSGRASNEQFFGPGTRLTVL.